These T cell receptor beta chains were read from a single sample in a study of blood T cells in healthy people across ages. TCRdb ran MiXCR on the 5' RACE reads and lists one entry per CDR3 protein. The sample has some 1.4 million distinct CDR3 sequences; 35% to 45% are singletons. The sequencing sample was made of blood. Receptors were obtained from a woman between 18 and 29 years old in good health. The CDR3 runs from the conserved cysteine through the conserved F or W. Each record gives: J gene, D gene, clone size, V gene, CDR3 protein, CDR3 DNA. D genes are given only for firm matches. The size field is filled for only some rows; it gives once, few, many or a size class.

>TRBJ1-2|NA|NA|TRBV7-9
CASSLERGKDGYTF
TGTGCCAGCAGCTTAGAGAGGGGCAAGGATGGCTACACCTTC
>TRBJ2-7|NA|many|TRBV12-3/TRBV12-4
CASSLRQTYEQYF
TGTGCCAGCAGTTTAAGGCAGACCTACGAGCAGTACTTC
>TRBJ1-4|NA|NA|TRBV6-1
CASSDRVRGYNEELFF
TGTGCCAGCAGTGACAGGGTGAGAGGGTATAATGAAGAACTGTTTTTT
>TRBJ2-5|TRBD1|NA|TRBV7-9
CASSSSLTGHGEQYF
TGTGCCAGCAGCTCCTCACTGACAGGGCACGGTGAGCAGTACTTC
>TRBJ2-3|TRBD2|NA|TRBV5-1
CASSTGTNGPLTDTQYF
TGCGCCAGCAGCACCGGGACTAACGGGCCCCTCACAGATACGCAGTATTTT
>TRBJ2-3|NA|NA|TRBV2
CASTKGATCGRYDTQYF
TGTGCCAGCACTAAGGGGGCGACTTGCGGGAGATATGATACGCAGTATTTT
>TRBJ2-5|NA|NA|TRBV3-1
CASSQLDGSSQYF
TGTGCCAGCAGCCAACTGGACGGGTCCTCCCAGTACTTC
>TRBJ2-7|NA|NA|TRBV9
CASSVPAAYEQYF
TGTGCCAGCAGCGTACCCGCGGCCTACGAGCAGTACTTC
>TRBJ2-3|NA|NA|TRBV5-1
CASSRKPGTDTQYF
TGCGCCAGCAGCCGCAAACCTGGAACAGATACGCAGTATTTT
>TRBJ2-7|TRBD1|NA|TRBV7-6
CASSLAPGQGYYEQYF
TGTGCCAGCAGCTTAGCGCCGGGACAGGGGTACTACGAGCAGTACTTC
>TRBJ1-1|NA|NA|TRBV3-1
CASSQDGQTMNTEAFF
TGTGCCAGCAGCCAGGACGGACAGACCATGAACACTGAAGCTTTCTTT
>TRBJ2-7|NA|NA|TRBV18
CASSPAQAAPYEQYF
TGTGCCAGCTCCCCCGCACAGGCGGCACCCTACGAGCAGTACTTC
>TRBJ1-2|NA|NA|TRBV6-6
CASSYSDSLYGYTF
TGTGCCAGCAGTTACTCCGATTCACTCTATGGCTACACCTTC
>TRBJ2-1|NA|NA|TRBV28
CASSLFPVWGQTSYNEQFF
TGTGCCAGCAGTTTATTCCCGGTGTGGGGGCAAACCTCCTACAATGAGCAGTTCTTC
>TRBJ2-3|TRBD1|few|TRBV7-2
CASSLTGTVFTDTQYF
TGTGCCAGCAGCTTAACCGGGACAGTCTTCACAGATACGCAGTATTTT
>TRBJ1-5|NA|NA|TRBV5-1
CAGSSGSPGNQPQHF
TGCGCCGGCAGCTCAGGGTCCCCCGGCAATCAGCCCCAGCATTTT
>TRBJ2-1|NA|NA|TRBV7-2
CASSPPQSNEQFF
TGTGCCAGCAGCCCCCCGCAGAGTAATGAGCAGTTCTTC
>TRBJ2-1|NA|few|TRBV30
CAWSYGDYNEQFF
TGTGCCTGGAGTTATGGGGATTACAATGAGCAGTTCTTC
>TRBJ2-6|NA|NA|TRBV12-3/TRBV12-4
CASSPSGGKGAFSGANVLTF
TGTGCCAGCAGTCCGTCCGGGGGCAAAGGAGCGTTTTCTGGGGCCAACGTCCTGACTTTC
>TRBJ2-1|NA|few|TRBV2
CASSAPGVYNEQFF
TGTGCCAGCAGTGCCCCTGGGGTTTACAATGAGCAGTTCTTC